These T cell receptor beta chains were read from a single sample in a study of T cells in Graves' hyperthyroidism and ophthalmopathy. TCRdb ran MiXCR on the multiplex PCR reads and lists one entry per CDR3 protein. There are hundreds of thousands of distinct CDR3 sequences in the sample; roughly 14% occur only once, and roughly 13% lies in the top ten. The sequencing input was blood. These receptors originate from a man aged 18 to 35 with Graves' ophthalmopathy. The conserved cysteine and the conserved F or W are not part of the CDR3 here. The order of the fields is J gene, V gene, clone size, CDR3 protein. The listing skips clone size in some rows; elsewhere it reads once, few, many or a size class.

J: TRBJ1-5; V: TRBV3-1; size: NA; CDR3: ASSQKFARGEQPQH
J: TRBJ2-3; V: TRBV12-3/TRBV12-4; size: many; CDR3: ASTHGTSDTDTQY
J: TRBJ1-6; V: TRBV7-2; size: NA; CDR3: ASSLGHPVVRNSPLH
J: TRBJ1-5; V: TRBV19; size: NA; CDR3: ASSMGGGAEPQH
J: TRBJ2-1; V: TRBV11-2; size: many; CDR3: ASSYHESDEQF
J: TRBJ2-7; V: TRBV28; size: many; CDR3: ASSSTGGEKYEQY
J: TRBJ1-4; V: TRBV20-1; size: many; CDR3: SARGSRVGEKLF
J: TRBJ2-2; V: TRBV7-8; size: NA; CDR3: ASWVTGDSTGELF
J: TRBJ1-1; V: TRBV5-5; size: many; CDR3: ASLSSLEAF
J: TRBJ1-1; V: TRBV30; size: many; CDR3: AWSGIERPYEAF